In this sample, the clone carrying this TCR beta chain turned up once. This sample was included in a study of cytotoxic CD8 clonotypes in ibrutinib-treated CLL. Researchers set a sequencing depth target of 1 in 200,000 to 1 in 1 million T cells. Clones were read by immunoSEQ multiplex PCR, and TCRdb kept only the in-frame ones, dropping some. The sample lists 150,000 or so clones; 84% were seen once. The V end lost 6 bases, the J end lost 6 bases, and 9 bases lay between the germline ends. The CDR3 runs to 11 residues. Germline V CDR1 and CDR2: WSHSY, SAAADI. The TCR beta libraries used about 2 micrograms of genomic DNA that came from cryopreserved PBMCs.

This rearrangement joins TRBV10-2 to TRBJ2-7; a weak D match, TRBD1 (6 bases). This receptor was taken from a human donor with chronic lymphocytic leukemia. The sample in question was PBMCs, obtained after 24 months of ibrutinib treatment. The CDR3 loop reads CASRAGVEQYF. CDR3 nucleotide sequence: TGCGCCAGCAGGGCAGGGGTCGAGCAGTACTTC.